A single sample is the source of the 20 T cell receptor beta chains below, sequenced in a study of post-analysis software for immune sequencing data. For these receptors, no antigen is known. Study-wide results and caveats: When patients were compared with controls, 5 or 6 TRBV segments were more frequent, TRBV5-6, TRBV5-1 and TRBV20-1 among them.

cDNA libraries for TCR beta contained unique molecular identifiers. TCRdb re-analysed the PCR reads in MiXCR, keeping a single row per CDR3 protein. The data show over 250,000 distinct CDR3 sequences, less than 40% seen once. The specimen was blood. All receptors derive from a girl aged 10 to 17 with multiple sclerosis.

This clonotype was recorded at least ten times. The rearrangement links TRBV9 to TRBJ2-3, with 12 positions matching TRBD2. The length of the CDR3 is 16 residues. V shed 0 bases and J 5 bases; nucleotides not matched to a gene: 4. Germline loops: CDR1 SGDLS, CDR2 YYNGEE. The CDR3 DNA sequence: TGTGCCAGCAGCGTAGAGACTAGCGGGAGTTTAGATACGCAGTATTTT. This translates into CASSVETSGSLDTQYF. The complete variable domain, with remaining parts taken from reference TRBV9 and TRBJ2-3, reads DSGVTQTPKHLITATGQRVTLRCSPRSGDLSVYWYQQSLDQGLQFLIQYYNGEERAKGNILERFSAQQFPDLHSELNLSSLELGDSALYFCASSVETSGSLDTQYFGPGTRLTVL.

This clonotype occurred a few times. This may be a read error: a much more frequent sequence differs by one nucleotide. The chain carries TRBV28 and TRBJ1-6, with 7 bases identical to TRBD1. This CDR3 region has 15 residues. CDR1 and CDR2 from the germline V gene are MDHEN and SYDVKM. The CDR3 spells CASTEPGQNNSPPHF. The CDR3 nucleotides read TGTGCCAGCACCGAGCCGGGACAGAATAATTCACCCCCCCACTTT.

This clonotype was found many times. The chain recombines TRBV27 with TRBJ2-3, with D perhaps TRBD2 (6 bases). Trimming left V 8 bases short and J 0 bases short, with 12 bases between. CDR3 length: 14 amino acids. The V gene's germline CDR1 is MNHEY and CDR2 SMNVEV (reference sequence). The chain's CDR3 is CASWRDLSTDTQYF. CDR3 DNA: TGTGCCAGCTGGCGGGATCTCAGCACAGATACGCAGTATTTT.

This clonotype has at least ten counts. The chain uses TRBV3-1 and TRBJ2-1; unclear D gene. The CDR3 is made up of 13 amino acids. Germline CDR1 reads LGHDT; CDR2 reads YNNKEL (reference sequence). The ends were cut back, 4 bases at V and 3 bases at J, with 7 bases in the middle. DNA for the CDR3: TGTGCCAGCAGCCTATTGGACTACAATGAGCAGTTCTTC. It is translated as CASSLLDYNEQFF.

This clonotype has at least ten counts. The V and J genes are TRBV12-3 or TRBV12-4 and TRBJ1-4; D perhaps matches TRBD1 (5 bases). The CDR3 totals 16 residues. V shed 6 bases and J shed 8 bases, with 22 bases lying between them. CDR3 sequence (DNA): TGTGCCAGCAGCTGGGGGGGTAACGGAGTTGAAGAAAAACTGTTTTTT. Protein sequence: CASSWGGNGVEEKLFF.

V and J are TRBV28 and TRBJ2-5; 9 nucleotides line up with TRBD1. Germline V gene sequence: CDR1 MDHEN, CDR2 SYDVKM. Trimming removed 7 bases from V and 1 base from J; junction bases left unmatched: 7. The CDR3 is 15 amino acids. The CDR3 loop is CASMGTGRVQETQYF. CDR3 nucleotides: TGTGCCAGCATGGGGACAGGGAGGGTCCAAGAGACCCAGTACTTC.

V and J are TRBV19 and TRBJ1-5; TRBD1 aligns across 7 bases. Looked up from germline, CDR1 is LNHDA and CDR2 is SQIVND (reference sequence). V dropped 6 bases and J dropped 5; count of bases not matched to a gene: 10. The CDR3 sequence is 15 residues long. The CDR3: CASRPRGGYDQPQHF. The CDR3 DNA is TGTGCCAGTAGACCCAGGGGGGGTTACGATCAGCCCCAGCATTTT.

This clonotype was picked up one time. It may be a read error: a sequence one base away is much more abundant. V and J are TRBV28 and TRBJ2-4, with 7 bases fitting TRBD1. The V and J ends lost 9 bases and 13 bases, in that order; junction bases with no gene match: 21. Germline CDR1 and CDR2: MDHEN and SYDVKM. This CDR3 comprises 15 residues. The CDR3 is CASSYRGLTYNEQYF. CDR3 nucleotides: TGTGCCAGTTCCTACAGGGGCTTGACCTACAATGAGCAGTACTTC.

In nucleotides, the CDR3 is TGTGCCAGCAGCCAATACGGTGGGAGGAACAATGAGCAGTTCTTC. It codes for CASSQYGGRNNEQFF. The V and J genes are TRBV14 and TRBJ2-1; a possible D gene is TRBD2 (6 bases). This CDR3 contains 15 residues. V was pared by 2 bases and J by 5 bases, with 13 bases between. The germline CDR1 and CDR2 sequences are SGHDN and FVKESK.

This clonotype was counted many times. In DNA form, the CDR3 reads TGCGCCAGCAGGCCCACTAGATTGGAGACCCAGTACTTC. Encoded protein: CASRPTRLETQYF. V and J are TRBV5-1 and TRBJ2-5, with a weak D call TRBD2 (5 bases). Trimming took 5 bases from V and 5 from J, leaving 13 bases between them. The length of the CDR3 is 13 residues. In germline, CDR1 is SGHRS, CDR2 YFSETQ.

The J gene is TRBJ2-3, the V gene TRBV20-1; 8 nucleotides agree with TRBD2. The CDR3 is made up of 16 amino acids. The V and J ends lost 3 bases and 1 base, in that order; junction bases with no gene match: 9. The germline gives CDR1 DFQATT, CDR2 SNEGSKA (reference sequence). The CDR3 bases are TGCAGTGCTAGTCCCATGGCAGCGGGGGGCACAGATACGCAGTATTTT. Amino acids: CSASPMAAGGTDTQYF.

The chain combines TRBV20-1 with TRBJ2-5; the match to TRBD2 covers 7 bases. The last part of the DNA fits TRBJ2-7 better; the J call may be wrong. The CDR3 extends over 14 amino acids. Germline CDR1 is DFQATT and CDR2 is SNEGSKA (reference sequence). The CDR3 loop is CSAALAAGTYEQYF. The CDR3 DNA follows: TGCAGTGCCGCTCTAGCGGCGGGAACCTACGAGCAGTACTTC.

V and J are TRBV20-1 and TRBJ2-1, with a possible D match to TRBD2 (5 bases). Germline V CDR1 and CDR2: DFQATT, SNEGSKA (reference sequence). This CDR3 spans 15 amino acids. Written as DNA, the CDR3 is TGCAGCGTTGTAAGCGCCAGCGGACGGTACAATGAGCAGTTCTTC. This encodes CSVVSASGRYNEQFF.

The chain employs TRBV20-1 and TRBJ1-4; tentative D call: TRBD1 (5 bases). There are 15 residues in the CDR3. CDR1 DFQATT and CDR2 SNEGSKA come from the germline V gene (reference sequence). Trimming left V 5 bases short and J 5 bases short, with 18 bases between. CDR3 coding DNA: TGCAGTGCTCTGAGGGGCTCGGGATACAATGAAAAACTGTTTTTT. Translated: CSALRGSGYNEKLFF.

As concerns this clonotype: This clone may be a read error of a much larger clone one base away. The chain uses TRBV7-2 and TRBJ2-1; 9 nucleotides line up with TRBD2. This CDR3 spans 15 amino acids. From germline, CDR1 is SGHTA and CDR2 FQGNSA. CDR3 bases: TGTGCCAGCAGCTTAGGCAGGACTAGCGTCCATGAGCGGTTCTTC. Its protein is CASSLGRTSVHERFF.

Of note for this clonotype: A read error may explain this, as a much larger clone is one base away. The gene calls are TRBV6-9 and TRBJ2-7, with 8 bases aligning to TRBD2. The V gene's germline CDR1 is MNHGY and CDR2 SVAAGI. The CDR3 is made up of 15 amino acids. The DNA of the CDR3 is TGTGTCAGCAGACCCAAGCGGGAGAGTTCCTACGAGCAGTACTTC. This codes for CVSRPKRESSYEQYF.

The rearrangement joins TRBV7-2 to TRBJ2-3, with TRBD2 identical over 8 bases. The germline CDR1 and CDR2 sequences are SGHTA and FQGNSA. CDR3 size: 15 residues. With 3 bases clipped from V and 1 base from J, the junction kept 3 bases outside the gene matches. The CDR3 loop is CASSFDGGGTDTQYF. CDR3 in DNA: TGTGCCAGCAGCTTCGACGGGGGGGGCACAGATACGCAGTATTTT.

In its sample, this clonotype ranks as medium-sized. The chain links TRBV6-4 to TRBJ2-1; TRBD2 matches at 7 bases. The CDR3 consists of 14 residues. Per the germline V gene, CDR1 is MRHNA and CDR2 is SNTAGT. Germline trimming cut 0 bases from V and 8 bases from J; bases unmatched to any gene: 4. CDR3 DNA sequence: TGTGCCAGCAGTGACTCGGCGGGAGCGGATGAGCAGTTCTTC. It translates to CASSDSAGADEQFF.

This chain connects TRBV20-1 to TRBJ2-1; 8 bases match TRBD2. The closer fit of TRBJ2-7 to the DNA end suggests the J call may be wrong. Germline V lookup: CDR1 DFQATT, CDR2 SNEGSKA (reference sequence). The CDR3 runs 16 residues. CDR3 nucleotides: TGCAGTGCTAGAGATTTTCAGCGGGAGTTGTACAATGAGCAGTACTTC. As protein: CSARDFQRELYNEQYF.

Many counts were recorded for this clonotype. The chain carries TRBV6-1 and TRBJ1-6; D remains ambiguous. Germline assignment: CDR1 MNHNS and CDR2 SASEGT. The CDR3 totals 12 residues. Between the trimmed V and J ends, which lost 2 bases and 11 bases, there was a span of 7 bases. The CDR3 DNA follows: TGTGCCAGCAGTGAATCCAGGCCACCCCTCCACTTT. It codes for CASSESRPPLHF.